The subject of this entry is one T cell receptor (beta chain). These data are taken from a study of early T cells in non-severe SARS-CoV-2 infection. Trimming cost V 0 bases and J 1 base, with 9 bases left between them. CDR1 is LGHNA and CDR2 is YSLEER in the germline V gene. This CDR3 contains 16 residues. In the library, individual cDNA molecules carried attached unique molecular identifiers. TCRdb ran MiXCR on the 5' RACE reads and lists one entry per CDR3 protein. The repertoire has about 21,000 distinct CDR3 sequences, approximately 4.3% of them found once; the top ten carry roughly 5.2%. Sequenced input: whole blood. The receptor was derived from an adult who was a healthcare worker with PCR-confirmed SARS-CoV-2 infection or an uninfected control (not recorded which). The chain joins TRBV4-3 to TRBJ2-2; D possibly corresponds to TRBD1 (6 bases). The DNA of the CDR3 is TGCGCCAGCAGCCAAGAAGGGACACAGAACACCGGGGAGCTGTTTTTT. Its translation: CASSQEGTQNTGELFF.